This T cell receptor (beta chain) is drawn from a study of T cells in Graves' hyperthyroidism and ophthalmopathy. Study details: Any treatment followed the collection of peripheral blood at initial diagnosis. General study points: Most clonotypes expanded in thyroid above 0.001 were likewise present in blood.

On this clonotype: Its antigen is unknown.

CDR1 and CDR2 (germline): GTSNPN, SVGIG (reference sequence). The germline V and J ends were trimmed by 3 bases and 12 bases, with 18 bases remaining between them. This CDR3 is built from 12 residues. RNA transcripts gave rise to amplified TCR beta CDR3 regions. First-round RT-PCR targeting the TCR CDR3 was performed with the HTBI primer set. One entry per CDR3 protein results from TCRdb running MiXCR on the multiplex PCR reads. The sample records some 550,000 distinct CDR3 sequences, about 20% being singletons. Source material: blood. This sequence joins TRBV30 and TRBJ2-7; D perhaps matches TRBD1 (5 bases). This clonotype was sampled from a man between 18 and 35 years old with Graves' hyperthyroidism. CDR3 sequence reads: CAWSVGPEGPYF. CDR3 coding DNA: TGTGCCTGGAGCGTGGGGCCGGAAGGGCCGTACTTC. Variable domain in full (rest from reference TRBV30 and TRBJ2-7): SQTIHQWPATLVQPVGSPLSLECTVEGTSNPNLYWYRQAAGRGLQLLFYSVGIGQISSEVPQNLSASRPQDRQFILSSKKLLLSDSGFYLCAWSVGPEGPYFGPGTRLTVT.